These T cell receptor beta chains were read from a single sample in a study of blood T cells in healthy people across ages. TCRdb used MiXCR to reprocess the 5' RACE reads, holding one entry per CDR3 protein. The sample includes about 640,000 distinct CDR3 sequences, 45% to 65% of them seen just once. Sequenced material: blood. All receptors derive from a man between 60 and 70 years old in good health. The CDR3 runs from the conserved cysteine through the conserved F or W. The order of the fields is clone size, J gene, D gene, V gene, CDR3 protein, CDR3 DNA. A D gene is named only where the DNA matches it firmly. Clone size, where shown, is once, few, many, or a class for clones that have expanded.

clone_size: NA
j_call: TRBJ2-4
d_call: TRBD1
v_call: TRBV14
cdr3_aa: CASSQEARGSSIQHF
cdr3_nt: TGTGCCAGCAGCCAAGAGGCCAGGGGGTCCAGCATTCAGCACTTC

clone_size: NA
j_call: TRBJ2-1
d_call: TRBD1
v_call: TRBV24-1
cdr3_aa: CATSDPGQGDNEQFF
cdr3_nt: TGTGCCACCAGTGACCCGGGACAGGGCGACAATGAGCAGTTCTTC

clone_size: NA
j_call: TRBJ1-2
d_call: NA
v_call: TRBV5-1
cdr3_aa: CASRPEGVGYTF
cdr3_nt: TGCGCCAGCAGACCGGAGGGGGTTGGCTACACCTTC

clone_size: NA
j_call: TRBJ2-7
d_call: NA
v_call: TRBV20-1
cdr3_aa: CRARGFYEQYF
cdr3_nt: TGCAGGGCTAGGGGATTCTACGAGCAGTACTTC

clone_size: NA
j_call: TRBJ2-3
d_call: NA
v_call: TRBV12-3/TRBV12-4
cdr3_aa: CASSFMGGGTDTQYF
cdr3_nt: TGTGCCAGCAGTTTTATGGGGGGCGGTACAGATACGCAGTATTTT

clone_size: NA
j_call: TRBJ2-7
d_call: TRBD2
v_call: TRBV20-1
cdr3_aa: CSARGGASGGSYEQYF
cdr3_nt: TGCAGTGCTAGAGGGGGGGCTAGCGGGGGTTCCTACGAGCAGTACTTC

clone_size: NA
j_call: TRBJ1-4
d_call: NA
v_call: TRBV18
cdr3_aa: CASSRAGTEKLFF
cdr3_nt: TGTGCCAGCTCCCGGGCAGGGACTGAAAAACTGTTTTTT

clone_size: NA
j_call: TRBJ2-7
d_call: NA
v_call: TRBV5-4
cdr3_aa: CASSPRPASYEQYF
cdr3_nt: TGTGCCAGCAGCCCCCGTCCGGCCTCCTACGAGCAGTACTTC

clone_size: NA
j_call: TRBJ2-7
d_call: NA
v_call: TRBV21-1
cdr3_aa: CASSMYGGPGYEQYF
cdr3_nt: TGTGCCAGCAGCATGTATGGGGGGCCTGGTTACGAGCAGTACTTC

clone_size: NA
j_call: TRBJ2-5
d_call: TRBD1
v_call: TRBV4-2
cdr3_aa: CASSHFPGQAQETQYF
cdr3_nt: TGTGCCAGCAGCCACTTCCCGGGACAGGCCCAAGAGACCCAGTACTTC

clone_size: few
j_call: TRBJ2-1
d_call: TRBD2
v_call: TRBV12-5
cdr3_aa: CASGLVGLAGQYNEQFF
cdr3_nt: TGTGCTAGTGGTTTGGTAGGGCTAGCGGGGCAATACAATGAGCAGTTCTTC

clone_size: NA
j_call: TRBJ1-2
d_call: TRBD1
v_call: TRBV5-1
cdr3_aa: CASSKDRAQDYGYTF
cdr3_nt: TGCGCCAGCAGCAAGGACAGGGCGCAGGACTATGGCTACACCTTC

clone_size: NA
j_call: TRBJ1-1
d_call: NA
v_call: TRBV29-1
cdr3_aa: CSVADGTNTEAFF
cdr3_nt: TGCAGCGTTGCGGACGGAACTAACACTGAAGCTTTCTTT

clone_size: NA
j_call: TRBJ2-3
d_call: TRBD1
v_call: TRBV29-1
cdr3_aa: CSAGDRGGDTQYF
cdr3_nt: TGCAGCGCTGGGGACAGGGGCGGGGATACGCAGTATTTT

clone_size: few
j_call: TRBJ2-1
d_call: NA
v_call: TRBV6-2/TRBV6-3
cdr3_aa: CASSIGFEQFF
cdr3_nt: TGTGCCAGCAGTATTGGGTTTGAGCAGTTCTTC

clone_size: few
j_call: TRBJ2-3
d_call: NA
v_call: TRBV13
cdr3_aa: CASSLPPLVAASDTQYF
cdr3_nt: TGTGCCAGCAGCCTTCCCCCGCTGGTGGCCGCCTCAGATACGCAGTATTTT

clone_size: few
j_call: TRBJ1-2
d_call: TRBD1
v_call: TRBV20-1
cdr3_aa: CSAGQGANYGYTF
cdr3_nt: TGCAGTGCTGGACAGGGAGCTAACTATGGCTACACCTTC

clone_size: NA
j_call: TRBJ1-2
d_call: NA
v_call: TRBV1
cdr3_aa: CTSSQGFKRFYGYTF
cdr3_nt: TGCACCAGCAGCCAAGGATTTAAACGGTTCTATGGCTACACCTTC

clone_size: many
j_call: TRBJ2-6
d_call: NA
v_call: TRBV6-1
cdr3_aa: CASSEVGAGANVLTF
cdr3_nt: TGTGCCAGCAGTGAAGTCGGGGCTGGGGCCAACGTCCTGACTTTC

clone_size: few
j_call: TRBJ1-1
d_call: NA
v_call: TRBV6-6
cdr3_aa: CASSRHPGSNTEAFF
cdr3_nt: TGTGCCAGCAGCCGTCACCCAGGATCGAACACTGAAGCTTTCTTT

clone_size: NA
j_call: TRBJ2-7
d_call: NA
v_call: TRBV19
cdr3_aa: CASRKAGSSYEQYF
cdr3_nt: TGTGCCAGTCGAAAGGCAGGGAGCTCCTACGAGCAGTACTTC

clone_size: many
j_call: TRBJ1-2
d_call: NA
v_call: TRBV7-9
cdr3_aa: CASSLAQANYGYTF
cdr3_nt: TGTGCCAGCAGCTTAGCGCAGGCTAACTATGGCTACACCTTC

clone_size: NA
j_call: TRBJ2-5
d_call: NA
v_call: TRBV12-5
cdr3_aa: CASGLVLGNQETQYF
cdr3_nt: TGTGCTAGTGGTTTGGTACTGGGCAACCAAGAGACCCAGTACTTC

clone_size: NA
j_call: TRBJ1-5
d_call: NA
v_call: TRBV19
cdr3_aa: CATAGSGNQPQHF
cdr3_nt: TGTGCCACCGCAGGGAGCGGCAATCAGCCCCAGCATTTT

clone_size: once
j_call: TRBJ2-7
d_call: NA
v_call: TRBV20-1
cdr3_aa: CSADDSPSYEQYF
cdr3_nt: TGCAGTGCCGACGACAGCCCCTCCTACGAGCAGTACTTC

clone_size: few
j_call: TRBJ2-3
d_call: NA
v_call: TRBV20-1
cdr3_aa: CSASLLEDTQYF
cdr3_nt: TGCAGTGCTAGTTTGCTTGAAGATACGCAGTATTTT

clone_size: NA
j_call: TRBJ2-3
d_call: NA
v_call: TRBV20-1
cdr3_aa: CSAREAGVTSTDTQYF
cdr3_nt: TGCAGTGCTAGAGAGGCCGGTGTTACTAGCACAGATACGCAGTATTTT

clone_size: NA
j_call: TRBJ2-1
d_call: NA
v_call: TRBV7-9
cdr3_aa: CASTWGGLGISYNEQFF
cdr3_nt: TGTGCCAGCACCTGGGGGGGGCTAGGAATCTCCTACAATGAGCAGTTCTTC

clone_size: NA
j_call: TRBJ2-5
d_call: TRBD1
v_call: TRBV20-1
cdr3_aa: CSARDRTGRETQYF
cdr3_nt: TGCAGTGCTAGAGACCGGACAGGGCGGGAGACCCAGTACTTC

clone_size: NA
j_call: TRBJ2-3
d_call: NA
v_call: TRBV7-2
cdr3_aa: CASSLLKDGVDTQYF
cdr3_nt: TGTGCCAGCAGCTTGCTCAAGGACGGAGTGGATACGCAGTATTTT

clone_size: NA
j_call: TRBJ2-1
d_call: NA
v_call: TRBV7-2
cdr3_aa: CASSLRGPYNEQFF
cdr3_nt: TGTGCCAGCAGCTTGCGGGGGCCCTACAATGAGCAGTTCTTC

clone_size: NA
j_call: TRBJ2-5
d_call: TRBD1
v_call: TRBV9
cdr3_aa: CASSPDRGRETQYF
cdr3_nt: TGTGCCAGCAGCCCTGACAGGGGAAGGGAGACCCAGTACTTC

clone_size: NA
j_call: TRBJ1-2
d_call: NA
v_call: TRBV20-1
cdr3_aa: CSARDINYGYTF
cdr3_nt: TGCAGTGCGCGGGACATAAACTATGGCTACACCTTC

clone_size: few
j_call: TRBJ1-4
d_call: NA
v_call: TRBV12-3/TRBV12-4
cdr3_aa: CASSFGTAEASNEKLFF
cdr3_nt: TGTGCCAGCAGTTTCGGGACGGCAGAAGCATCTAATGAAAAACTGTTTTTT

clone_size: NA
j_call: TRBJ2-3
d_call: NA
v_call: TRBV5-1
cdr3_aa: CASSLDSVTDTQYF
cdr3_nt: TGCGCTAGCAGCTTGGATAGCGTCACAGATACGCAGTATTTT

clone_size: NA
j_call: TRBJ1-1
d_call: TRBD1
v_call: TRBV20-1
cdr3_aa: CSPSEGANTEAFF
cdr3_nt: TGCAGTCCCAGTGAGGGGGCGAACACTGAAGCTTTCTTT

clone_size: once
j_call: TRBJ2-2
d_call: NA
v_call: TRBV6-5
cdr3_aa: CASSYRVSGELFF
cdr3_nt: TGTGCCAGCAGTTATAGGGTGTCCGGGGAGCTGTTTTTT

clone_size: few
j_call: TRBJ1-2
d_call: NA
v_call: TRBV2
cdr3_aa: CASSELGGASYGYTF
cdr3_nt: TGTGCCAGCAGCGAGTTGGGGGGCGCGAGCTATGGCTACACCTTC

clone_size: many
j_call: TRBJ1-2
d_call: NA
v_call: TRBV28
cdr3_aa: CASSSSYGYTF
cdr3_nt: TGTGCCAGCAGTTCCTCGTATGGCTACACCTTC

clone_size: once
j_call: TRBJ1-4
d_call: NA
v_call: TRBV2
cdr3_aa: CASGSNEKLFF
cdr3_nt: TGTGCCAGCGGTTCTAATGAAAAACTGTTTTTT

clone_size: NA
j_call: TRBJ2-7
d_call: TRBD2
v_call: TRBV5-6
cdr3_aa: CASSFGRAGDPYEQYF
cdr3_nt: TGTGCCAGCAGCTTCGGTCGAGCGGGGGACCCATACGAGCAGTACTTC

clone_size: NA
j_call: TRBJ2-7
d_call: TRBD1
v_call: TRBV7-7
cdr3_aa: CASSMGTGSSYEQYF
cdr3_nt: TGTGCCAGCAGCATGGGGACAGGGAGCTCCTACGAGCAGTACTTC

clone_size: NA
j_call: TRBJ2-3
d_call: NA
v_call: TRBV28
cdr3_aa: CASSTGTSLTDTQYF
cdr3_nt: TGTGCCAGCAGTACCGGGACCTCTTTGACAGATACGCAGTATTTT

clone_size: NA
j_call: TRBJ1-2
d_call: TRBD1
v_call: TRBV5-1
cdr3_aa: CASSLAQGAPYGYTF
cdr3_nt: TGCGCCAGCAGCTTGGCCCAGGGGGCTCCCTATGGCTACACCTTC

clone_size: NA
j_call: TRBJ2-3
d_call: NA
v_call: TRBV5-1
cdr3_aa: CASSLAGAITDTQYF
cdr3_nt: TGCGCCAGCAGCTTGGCAGGGGCCATCACAGATACGCAGTATTTT

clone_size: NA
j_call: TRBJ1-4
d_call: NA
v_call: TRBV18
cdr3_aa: CASSPDRSDEKLFF
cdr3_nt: TGTGCCAGCTCACCGGACAGATCCGATGAAAAACTGTTTTTT

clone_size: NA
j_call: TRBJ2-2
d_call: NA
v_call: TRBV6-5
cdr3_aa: CASSYSKYSLNTGELFF
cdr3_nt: TGTGCCAGCAGTTACTCGAAGTACAGTTTAAACACCGGGGAGCTGTTTTTT

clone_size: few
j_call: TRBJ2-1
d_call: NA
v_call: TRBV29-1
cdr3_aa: CSALVELTYNEQFF
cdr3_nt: TGCAGCGCCTTAGTAGAACTGACCTACAATGAGCAGTTCTTC

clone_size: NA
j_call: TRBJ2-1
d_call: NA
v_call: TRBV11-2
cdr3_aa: CASSMTGRSYNEQFF
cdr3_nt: TGTGCCAGCAGCATGACAGGGAGGTCCTACAATGAGCAGTTCTTC

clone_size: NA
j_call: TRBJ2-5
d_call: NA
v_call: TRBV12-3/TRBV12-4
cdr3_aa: CASSLWEEQYF
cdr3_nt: TGTGCCAGCAGTTTATGGGAAGAGCAGTACTTC

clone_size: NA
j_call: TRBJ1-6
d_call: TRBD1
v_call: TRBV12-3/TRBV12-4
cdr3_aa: CASSQRTGGNSPLHF
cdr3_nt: TGCGCCAGCAGCCAACGGACAGGGGGAAATTCACCCCTCCACTTT

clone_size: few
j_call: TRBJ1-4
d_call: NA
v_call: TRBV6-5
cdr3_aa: CASSKTRATNEKLFF
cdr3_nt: TGTGCCAGCAGCAAAACTCGAGCAACTAATGAAAAACTGTTTTTT

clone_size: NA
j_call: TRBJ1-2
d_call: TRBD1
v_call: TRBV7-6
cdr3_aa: CASSLTGAPGYTF
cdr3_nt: TGTGCCAGCAGCCTAACAGGGGCGCCAGGCTACACCTTC

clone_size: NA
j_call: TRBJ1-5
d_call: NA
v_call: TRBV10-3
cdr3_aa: CATAEDLNQPQHF
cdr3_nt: TGTGCAACGGCGGAGGACCTGAATCAGCCCCAGCATTTT

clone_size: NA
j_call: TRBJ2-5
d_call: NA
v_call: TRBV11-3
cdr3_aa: CASQYQETQYF
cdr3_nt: TGTGCCTCCCAGTACCAAGAGACCCAGTACTTC

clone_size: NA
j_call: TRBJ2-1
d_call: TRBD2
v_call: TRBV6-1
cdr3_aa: CASSEVGGISYNEQFF
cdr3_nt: TGTGCCAGCAGTGAAGTGGGGGGGATATCCTACAATGAGCAGTTCTTC

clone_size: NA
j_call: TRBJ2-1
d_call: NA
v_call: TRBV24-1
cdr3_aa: CATSGGADRANYNEQFF
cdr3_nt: TGTGCCACCAGTGGGGGGGCCGACAGGGCCAACTACAATGAGCAGTTCTTC